Each of the 29 T cell receptor beta chains below was sequenced from the same sample in a study of OX40 agonist ivuxolimab in advanced cancers. Library preparation employed the immunoSEQ multiplex PCR assay. TCRdb mirrors the immuneACCESS table, restricted to in-frame sequences. Some clones are absent from its copies; in checked studies, under half trace to an unresolved V gene, and the reason for the others is unknown. This sample holds 29,000 or so clones; 90% to 95% were observed only once. Clones ranked in the top ten supply about 9.4% of the sample. Source: CD4+ or CD8+ T cells sorted from blood, taken in a trial of the OX40 agonist ivuxolimab. The receptor source for this set is an adult with an advanced solid tumor such as melanoma, head and neck, liver or kidney cancer.

The chain is built from TRBV9 and TRBJ2-2; TRBD1 matches 11 bases. J lost 9 bases, V lost 4 bases, and 8 bases had no gene match. The CDR3 has 15 residues. CDR1 SGDLS and CDR2 YYNGEE come from the germline V gene. The CDR3 DNA reads as TGTGCCAGCAGCACAGGGGACAGGGGGAGCAGGGAGCTGTTTTTT. Residues: CASSTGDRGSRELFF.

This chain uses TRBV5-6 with TRBJ1-1; no clear D gene. CDR3 length: 13 residues. Trimming shortened V by 5 bases and J by 0 bases, and 8 bases separated the two germline ends. The V gene's germline CDR1 is SGHDT and CDR2 YYEEEE. The CDR3 bases are TGTGCCAGCAGGCAACAGATGAACACTGAAGCTTTCTTT. Translating gives CASRQQMNTEAFF.

The chain couples TRBV21-1 to TRBJ2-7; TRBD1 reflects the table's D call only, with no check against the DNA. TRBV21-1 is a pseudogene locus. This CDR3 is 14 amino acids long. The CDR3 is CASSKEPGDYEQYF. In nucleotides, the CDR3 is TGTGCCAGCAGCAAAGAACCAGGGGACTACGAGCAGTACTTC.

The rearrangement joins TRBV9 to TRBJ2-1, with TRBD2 matching 7 bases. Germline values: CDR1 SGDLS, CDR2 YYNGEE. This CDR3 comprises 15 residues. The trim removed 4 bases at V and 0 bases at J, leaving 4 bases unmatched. As DNA, the CDR3 is TGTGCCAGCAGCCACGCGGGGGTCTCCTACAATGAGCAGTTCTTC. Translated, it gives CASSHAGVSYNEQFF.

This clone was seen just once. J is TRBJ2-7 and V is TRBV28; D gene ambiguous. Germline-derived CDR1 and CDR2 are MDHEN and SYDVKM. CDR3 size: 15 residues. V was clipped by 1 base and J by 0 bases, with 10 bases between them. CDR3 sequence (DNA): TGTGCCAGCAGTTTATTTACGGGCCCCTCCTACGAGCAGTACTTC. Translating it yields CASSLFTGPSYEQYF.

The V call is TRBV11-1, the J call TRBJ1-2; D is perhaps TRBD1 (5 bases). CDR3 length: 14 residues. V lost 3 bases, J lost 8 bases, and 16 bases lay in between. CDR1 and CDR2 from the germline V gene are SGHAT and FQDESV (reference sequence). The CDR3 here is CASSFTGGSEGYTF. The CDR3 nucleotides are TGTGCCAGCAGCTTTACCGGGGGTTCAGAAGGCTACACCTTC.

The CDR3 DNA reads TGTGCCAGCAGCCACCCGGGACAGGTCTCTGGGGCCAACGTCCTGACTTTC. Its translation is CASSHPGQVSGANVLTF. The V and J genes are TRBV7-8 and TRBJ2-6; TRBD1 matches 8 bases. This CDR3 region has 17 residues. Germline loops: CDR1 SGHVS, CDR2 FQNEAQ. The V segment lost 5 bases and the J segment 0 bases; nucleotides outside the gene matches: 6. The full variable domain, completed using reference TRBV7-8 and TRBJ2-6, is GAGVSQSPRYKVAKRGQDVALRCDPISGHVSLFWYQQALGQGPEFLTYFQNEAQLDKSGLPSDRFFAERPEGSVSTLKIQRTQQEDSAVYLCASSHPGQVSGANVLTFGAGSRLTVL.

This chain uses TRBV19 with TRBJ2-3; D is possibly TRBD2 (6 bases). The CDR3 is 13 residues long. The germline V and J ends were trimmed by 4 bases and 9 bases, with 14 bases remaining between them. Germline V gene lookup returns CDR1 LNHDA and CDR2 SQIVND (reference sequence). The CDR3 sequence is CASSTPGLGTQYF. In DNA, the CDR3 is TGTGCCAGTAGTACCCCGGGACTTGGGACGCAGTATTTT.

The V call is TRBV9, the J call TRBJ1-1; a weak D match, TRBD1 (5 bases). Trimming took 0 bases from V and 1 from J, leaving 10 bases between them. The CDR3 is 15 residues long. CDR1 is SGDLS and CDR2 is YYNGEE in the germline V gene. The CDR3 sequence is CASSVDHRRNTEAFF. The CDR3 coding sequence is TGTGCCAGCAGCGTAGATCACAGGAGGAACACTGAAGCTTTCTTT.

This clone came up a few times. The chain uses TRBV7-7 and TRBJ2-2, with D perhaps matching TRBD1 or TRBD2 (5 bases each). The CDR3 runs to 15 residues. The V gene's germline CDR1 is SSHAT and CDR2 FNYEAQ (reference sequence). V lost 5 bases and J 1 base, leaving 11 bases between the germline ends. The CDR3 here is CASSKGPRNTGELFF. CDR3 coding DNA: TGTGCCAGCAGCAAGGGACCTAGGAACACCGGGGAGCTGTTTTTT.

The V and J genes are TRBV4-3 and TRBJ2-3; D may match TRBD1 or TRBD2 (6 bases each). Trimming cost V 4 bases and J 4 bases, with 15 bases left between them. CDR1 and CDR2 from the germline V gene are LGHNA and YSLEER. CDR3 length: 15 residues. The DNA for the CDR3 is TGCGCCAGCAGCCCCAAGAAGGGGGGCTCAGATACGCAGTATTTT. It translates to CASSPKKGGSDTQYF.

The chain employs TRBV6-5 and TRBJ1-1; no definite D call. The germline V and J ends were trimmed by 0 bases and 7 bases, with 12 bases remaining between them. The CDR3 extends over 14 amino acids. Per the germline V gene, CDR1 is MNHEY and CDR2 is SVGAGI. This chain's CDR3 is CASSYSAEAGEAFF. The CDR3 bases are TGTGCCAGCAGTTACTCGGCCGAGGCAGGTGAAGCTTTCTTT.

V is TRBV5-4 and J is TRBJ1-6; D gene uncertain. Trimming left V 0 bases short and J 14 bases short, with 9 bases between. The CDR3 is made up of 12 amino acids. The germline V gene has CDR1 SGHNT and CDR2 YYREEE (reference sequence). CDR3 loop: CASSLEGRSLHF. The CDR3 DNA sequence: TGTGCCAGCAGCTTGGAAGGGAGATCCCTCCACTTT.

This chain joins TRBV11-2 and TRBJ2-1; D not resolved. This CDR3 has 13 residues. Germline CDR1 reads SGHAT; CDR2 reads FQNNGV. Trimming stripped 2 bases from V and 10 bases from J, with 12 bases between. The CDR3 DNA follows: TGTGCCAGCAGCTTATTCTCCGCGGACGAGCAGTTCTTC. Protein sequence: CASSLFSADEQFF.

The gene calls are TRBV11-2 and TRBJ1-2; no reliable D call. The CDR3 totals 15 residues. The germline V and J ends were trimmed by 1 base and 0 bases, with 9 bases remaining between them. Germline CDR1 and CDR2: SGHAT and FQNNGV. CDR3 nucleotides: TGTGCCAGCAGCTTAGTGGGGAGCGCTAACTATGGCTACACCTTC. Its translation: CASSLVGSANYGYTF.

The J gene is TRBJ2-5, the V gene TRBV5-5, with 7 bases aligning to TRBD1. CDR3 length: 16 residues. The germline V gene encodes CDR1 SGHKS and CDR2 YYEKEE (reference sequence). V shed 1 base and J 4 bases; nucleotides not matched to a gene: 10. CDR3 coding DNA: TGTGCCAGCAGCTTGTCGCAGGGGGAATATCCAGAGACCCAGTACTTC. Translated, it gives CASSLSQGEYPETQYF.

The chain couples TRBV11-2 to TRBJ2-2, with D possibly TRBD1 on 5 matching bases. Trimming took 1 base from V and 6 from J, leaving 18 bases between them. Germline assignment: CDR1 SGHAT and CDR2 FQNNGV. CDR3 length: 17 amino acids. CDR3 coding DNA: TGTGCCAGCAGCTTAGGCCCGGTAGGGGTAGGACCCGGGGAGCTGTTTTTT. This encodes CASSLGPVGVGPGELFF.

The V gene is TRBV6-6, the J gene TRBJ2-1, with 12 bases lining up with TRBD2. The CDR3 extends over 16 amino acids. Germline lookup yields CDR1 MNHNY and CDR2 SVGAGI (reference sequence). The V segment lost 6 bases and the J segment 6 bases; nucleotides outside the gene matches: 9. The CDR3: CASSFLAGGVGNEQFF. CDR3 sequence (DNA): TGTGCCAGCAGCTTTCTAGCGGGAGGGGTGGGCAATGAGCAGTTCTTC.

This chain joins TRBV7-9 and TRBJ2-1; 7 positions match TRBD2. The V gene end was trimmed by 4 bases and the J gene end by 3 bases; junction bases not matched to a gene: 9. Germline V lookup: CDR1 SEHNR, CDR2 FQNEAQ (reference sequence). CDR3 length equals 16 residues. The CDR3 reads CASSYLGGVNYNEQFF. The CDR3 DNA is TGTGCCAGCAGCTACCTGGGAGGGGTCAACTACAATGAGCAGTTCTTC.

The chain joins TRBV6-1 to TRBJ1-5; no definite D call. V lost 3 bases and J 0 bases, leaving 9 bases between the germline ends. Germline CDR1 and CDR2: MNHNS and SASEGT. The CDR3 has 15 amino acids. The CDR3 is CASSDVQDSNQPQHF. In nucleotides, the CDR3 is TGTGCCAGCAGTGATGTACAAGATAGCAATCAGCCCCAGCATTTT.

The gene calls are TRBV9 and TRBJ1-2; unclear D gene. Germline loops: CDR1 SGDLS, CDR2 YYNGEE. This CDR3 contains 13 residues. Trimming stripped 0 bases from V and 7 bases from J, with 10 bases between. CDR3 residues: CASSVGGWGGYTF. The CDR3, as DNA: TGTGCCAGCAGCGTAGGCGGGTGGGGTGGCTACACCTTC. Filled out from reference TRBV9 and TRBJ1-2, the complete variable domain reads DSGVTQTPKHLITATGQRVTLRCSPRSGDLSVYWYQQSLDQGLQFLIQYYNGEERAKGNILERFSAQQFPDLHSELNLSSLELGDSALYFCASSVGGWGGYTFGSGTRLTVV.

This chain links TRBV7-9 with TRBJ2-5; possibly TRBD2 for D (5 bases). There are 15 residues in the CDR3. Germline CDR1 and CDR2: SEHNR and FQNEAQ (reference sequence). Trimming removed 2 bases from V and 1 base from J, with 11 bases in between. The CDR3 spells CASSLITGSQETQYF. The CDR3, as DNA: TGTGCCAGCAGCTTAATTACGGGGTCCCAAGAGACCCAGTACTTC.

This clone occurred once. The genes are TRBV4-1 and TRBJ1-1; D might be TRBD1 (5 bases). From germline, CDR1 is MGHRA and CDR2 YSYEKL. This CDR3 has 17 residues. The germline V and J ends were trimmed by 0 bases and 4 bases, with 18 bases remaining between them. The CDR3 DNA is TGCGCCAGCAGCCAAGATAAGGCGGCCAGGGAGGGCACTGAAGCTTTCTTT. Translated: CASSQDKAAREGTEAFF.

CDR3 protein: CASRTTGEETQYF. The CDR3 nucleotides read TGTGCCAGCAGAACCACAGGGGAGGAGACCCAGTACTTC. The chain is built from TRBV27 and TRBJ2-5; 7 positions match TRBD1. Germline CDR1 reads MNHEY; CDR2 reads SMNVEV (reference sequence). CDR3 length: 13 residues. The trim removed 6 bases at V and 5 bases at J, leaving 6 bases unmatched.

The V and J genes are TRBV14 and TRBJ2-5, with D possibly being TRBD2 (5 bases). The CDR3 covers 16 residues. Germline values: CDR1 SGHDN, CDR2 FVKESK. V lost 0 bases to trimming and J lost 4 bases, with 15 bases between them. The CDR3 sequence: CASSQDHGLWRETQYF. As DNA, the CDR3 is TGTGCCAGCAGCCAAGATCACGGACTGTGGAGAGAGACCCAGTACTTC.

In this sample, this clone turned up once. The chain combines TRBV9 with TRBJ2-7; D gene uncertain. Germline V lookup: CDR1 SGDLS, CDR2 YYNGEE. V was trimmed by 4 bases and J by 0 bases, leaving 17 bases between them. There are 16 residues in the CDR3. For the CDR3, the DNA is TGTGCCAGCAGCACGAACGGTCAGGATAGCTCCTACGAGCAGTACTTC. Its translation: CASSTNGQDSSYEQYF. Full variable domain (remainder filled in from reference TRBV9 and TRBJ2-7): DSGVTQTPKHLITATGQRVTLRCSPRSGDLSVYWYQQSLDQGLQFLIQYYNGEERAKGNILERFSAQQFPDLHSELNLSSLELGDSALYFCASSTNGQDSSYEQYFGPGTRLTVT.

This clone was observed once. The rearrangement uses TRBV5-1 and TRBJ2-2; a weak D match, TRBD1 (6 bases). The CDR3 length is 19 residues. The germline V and J ends were trimmed by 4 bases and 0 bases, with 22 bases remaining between them. Germline V gene data show CDR1 as SGHRS and CDR2 as YFSETQ. The CDR3 nucleotides read TGCGCCAGCAGCCCAGGTCTGGCAGGGGCCGACGCGAACACCGGGGAGCTGTTTTTT. Amino acids: CASSPGLAGADANTGELFF.

This chain uses TRBV19 with TRBJ2-1; the D call may be TRBD1 or TRBD2 (5 bases each). This CDR3 contains 14 residues. Looked up from germline, CDR1 is LNHDA and CDR2 is SQIVND (reference sequence). V was clipped by 3 bases and J by 12 bases, with 18 bases between them. CDR3 in DNA: TGTGCCAGTAGTATGGGGCTAGTCGGGGTGAGGCAGTTCTTC. Translating it yields CASSMGLVGVRQFF.

This clone has a single count. The rearrangement uses TRBV9 and TRBJ2-7, with D perhaps matching TRBD1 or TRBD2 (7 bases each). The CDR3 runs to 14 residues. From germline, CDR1 is SGDLS and CDR2 YYNGEE. V lost 0 bases to trimming and J lost 6 bases, with 13 bases between them. CDR3 loop: CASSVAGGESEQYF. DNA for the CDR3: TGTGCCAGCAGCGTAGCAGGGGGGGAGAGCGAGCAGTACTTC.